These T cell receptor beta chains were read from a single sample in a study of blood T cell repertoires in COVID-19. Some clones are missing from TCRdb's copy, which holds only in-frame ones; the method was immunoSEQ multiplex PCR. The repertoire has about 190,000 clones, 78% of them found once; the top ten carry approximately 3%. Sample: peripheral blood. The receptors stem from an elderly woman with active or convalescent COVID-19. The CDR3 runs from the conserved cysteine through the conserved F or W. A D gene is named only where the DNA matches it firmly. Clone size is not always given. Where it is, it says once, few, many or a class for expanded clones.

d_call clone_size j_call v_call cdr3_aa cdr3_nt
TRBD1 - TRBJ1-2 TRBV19 CASRSGGTGVGGYTF TGTGCCAGTAGGTCCGGAGGGACAGGGGTTGGTGGCTACACCTTC
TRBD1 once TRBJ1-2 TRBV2 CASSLGTGGGGYTF TGTGCCAGCAGTCTGGGGACAGGGGGTGGCGGCTACACCTTC
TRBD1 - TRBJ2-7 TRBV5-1 CASSLVQGAEYEQYF TGCGCCAGCAGCTTGGTGCAGGGGGCGGAATACGAGCAGTACTTC
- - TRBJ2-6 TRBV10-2 CASSDQPPGSGANVLTF TGCGCCAGCAGTGACCAACCGCCCGGCTCTGGGGCCAACGTCCTGACTTTC
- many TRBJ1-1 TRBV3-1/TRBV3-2 CASSLLLEAFF TGTGCCAGCAGCCTCCTACTTGAAGCTTTCTTT
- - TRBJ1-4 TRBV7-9 CASSLQGSNEKLFF TGTGCCAGCAGCTTGCAGGGGTCGAATGAAAAACTGTTTTTT
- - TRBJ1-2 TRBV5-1 CASSTDRLEHIPLFF TGCGCCAGCAGTACCGACAGGCTGGAACATATCCCTCTTTTCTTC
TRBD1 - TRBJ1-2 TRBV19 CATRPGQAPRSYGYTF TGTGCCACCCGCCCGGGACAGGCTCCTCGGAGCTATGGCTACACCTTC
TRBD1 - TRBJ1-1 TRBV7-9 CASHAPSDRFEAFF TGTGCCAGCCATGCCCCGTCGGACAGGTTTGAAGCTTTCTTT
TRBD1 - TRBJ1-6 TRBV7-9 CASSPGQLNSPLHF TGTGCCAGCAGCCCGGGACAGCTTAATTCACCCCTCCACTTT
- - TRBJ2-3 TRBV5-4 CASSLALGLTLTDTQYF TGTGCCAGCAGCTTGGCCCTTGGCCTCACCCTCACAGATACGCAGTATTTT
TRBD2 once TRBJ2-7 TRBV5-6 CASSLAGLAYEQYF TGTGCCAGCAGCTTGGCCGGACTAGCCTACGAGCAGTACTTC
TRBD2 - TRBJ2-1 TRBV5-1 CASSLAPGGGLWEQFF TGCGCCAGCAGCTTGGCCCCCGGGGGGGGCCTTTGGGAGCAGTTCTTC
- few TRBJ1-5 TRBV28 CASRAGGYSNQPQHF TGTGCCAGCAGGGCAGGAGGATATAGCAATCAGCCCCAGCATTTT
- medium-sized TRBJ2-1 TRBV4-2 CASSQDRTETNEQFF TGTGCCAGCAGCCAAGATAGGACAGAAACTAATGAGCAGTTCTTC
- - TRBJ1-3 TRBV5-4 CASSLVADRTYSGNTIYF TGTGCCAGCAGCTTGGTAGCGGACCGTACCTACTCTGGAAACACCATATATTTT
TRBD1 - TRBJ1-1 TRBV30 CAWTSGQGKTEAFF TGTGCCTGGACCTCGGGACAGGGGAAGACTGAAGCTTTCTTT
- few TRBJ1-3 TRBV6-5 CASSYYSGAGNTIYF TGTGCCAGCAGTTACTATTCAGGGGCTGGAAACACCATATATTTT
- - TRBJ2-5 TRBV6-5 CASGQGRSETQYF TGTGCCAGCGGGCAGGGTCGGTCAGAGACCCAGTACTTC
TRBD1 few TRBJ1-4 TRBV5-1 CASSWTGGMGEKLFF TGCGCCAGCAGCTGGACAGGGGGTATGGGCGAAAAACTGTTTTTT